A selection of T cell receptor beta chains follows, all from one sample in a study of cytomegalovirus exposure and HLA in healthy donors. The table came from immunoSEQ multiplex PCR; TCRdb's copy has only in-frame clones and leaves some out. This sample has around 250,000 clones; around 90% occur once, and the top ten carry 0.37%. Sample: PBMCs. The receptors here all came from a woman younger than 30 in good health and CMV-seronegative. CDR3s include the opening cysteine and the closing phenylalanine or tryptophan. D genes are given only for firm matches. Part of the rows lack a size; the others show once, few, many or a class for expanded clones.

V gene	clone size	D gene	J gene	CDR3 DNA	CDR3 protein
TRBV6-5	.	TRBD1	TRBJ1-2	TGTGCCAGCAGTCGGGACAGGCCCTATGGCTACACCTTC	CASSRDRPYGYTF
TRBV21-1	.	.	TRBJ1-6	TGTGCCAGCAGCAAAGGTGGGGGGACACCCCTCCACTTT	CASSKGGGTPLHF
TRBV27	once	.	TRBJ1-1	TGTGCCAGCAGTAGGCAGGGCCCGAACACTGAAGCTTTCTTT	CASSRQGPNTEAFF
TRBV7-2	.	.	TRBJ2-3	TGTGCCAGCAGCTTAGTCAGGTCGGGCAGGACTAGCACAGATACGCAGTATTTT	CASSLVRSGRTSTDTQYF
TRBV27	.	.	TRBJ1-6	TGTGCCAGCAGTAGACAGGAGTACGATTCACCCCTCCACTTT	CASSRQEYDSPLHF
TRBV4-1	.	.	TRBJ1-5	TGCGCCAGCAGCCACGGCCGGGGTAATAGCAATCAGCCCCAGCATTTT	CASSHGRGNSNQPQHF
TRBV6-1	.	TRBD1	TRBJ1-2	TGTGCCAGCAGTGCGGCAGGGGGCGCTTATGGCTACACCTTC	CASSAAGGAYGYTF
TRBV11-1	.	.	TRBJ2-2	TGTGCCAGCACCAAAGATGCGGTGGGCACCGGGGAGCTGTTTTTT	CASTKDAVGTGELFF
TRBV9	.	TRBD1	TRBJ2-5	TGTGCCAGCAGCTCAAGACCCGGGACAGGGGAAGAGACCCAGTACTTC	CASSSRPGTGEETQYF
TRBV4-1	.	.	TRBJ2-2	TGCGCCAGCAGCCAAGAACAGGTAGCCGGGGAGCTGTTTTTT	CASSQEQVAGELFF
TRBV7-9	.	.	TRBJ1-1	TGTGCCAGCAGCTTACTGCCTATGAACACTGAAGCTTTCTTT	CASSLLPMNTEAFF
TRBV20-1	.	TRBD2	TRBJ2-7	TGCAGTGCTGAGACGCGGGGGGGCGAGTACTTC	CSAETRGGEYF
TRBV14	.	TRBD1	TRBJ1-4	TGTGCCAGCAGCCAAGGGGACAGCTCAATACCAACTAATGAAAAACTGTTTTTT	CASSQGDSSIPTNEKLFF
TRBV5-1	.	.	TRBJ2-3	TGCGCCAGCGCCTCCCTACATTCCGGAGACACAGATACGCAGTATTTT	CASASLHSGDTDTQYF
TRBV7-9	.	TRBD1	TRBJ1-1	TGTGCCAGCATCGCGGCCAGGGGGTACACTGAAGCTTTCTTT	CASIAARGYTEAFF
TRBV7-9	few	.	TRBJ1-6	TGTGCCAGCAGCTTAGAGGCAGGGGCAAACTATAATTCACCCCTCCACTTT	CASSLEAGANYNSPLHF
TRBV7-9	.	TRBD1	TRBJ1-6	TGTGCCAGCAGTCCCGACGACAGGGGGAATTCACCCCTCCACTTT	CASSPDDRGNSPLHF
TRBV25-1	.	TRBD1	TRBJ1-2	TGTGCCAGCAGTGTGGGACAGGGGACTGGCTACACCTTC	CASSVGQGTGYTF
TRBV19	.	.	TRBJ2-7	TGTGCCAGTCTAGGAGGGGACCCCTACGAGCAGTACTTC	CASLGGDPYEQYF
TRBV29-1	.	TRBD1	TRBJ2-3	TGCAGCGTTGAGACAGGGGCGGCAGCAGATACGCAGTATTTT	CSVETGAAADTQYF
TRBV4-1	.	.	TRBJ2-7	TGCGCCAGCAGCCAAGAGGACGGGGGGCTCGAGCAGTACTTC	CASSQEDGGLEQYF
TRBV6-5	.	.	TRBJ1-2	TGTGCCAGCAGTTACTCTCCGGGTACGGGGGACTATGGCTACACCTTC	CASSYSPGTGDYGYTF
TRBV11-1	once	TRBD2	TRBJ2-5	TGTGCCAGCAGCCAACGACTAGCGGCGGGCACGTTACAAGAGACCCAGTACTTC	CASSQRLAAGTLQETQYF
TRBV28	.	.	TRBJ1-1	TGTGCCAGCAGTTGGGCGTCACTCGGGGACACTGAAGCTTTCTTT	CASSWASLGDTEAFF
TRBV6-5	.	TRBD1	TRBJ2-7	TGTGCCAGCAGTTACTCCGACAGGGCTTACGAGCAGTACTTC	CASSYSDRAYEQYF
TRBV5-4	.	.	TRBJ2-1	TGTGCCAGCAGCGTAGTAGGGGTGAATGAGCAGTTCTTC	CASSVVGVNEQFF
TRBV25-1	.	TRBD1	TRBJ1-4	TGTGCCAGCACCGGGACAGACGTGAGGCATGAAAAACTGTTTTTT	CASTGTDVRHEKLFF
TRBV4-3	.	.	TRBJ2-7	TGCGCCAGCAGCCAAGAGTCTGGACAAGATATCTACGAGCAGTACTTC	CASSQESGQDIYEQYF
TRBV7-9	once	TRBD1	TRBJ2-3	TGTGCCAGCAGCTTCGGACAGGGGAGAGATACGCAGTATTTT	CASSFGQGRDTQYF
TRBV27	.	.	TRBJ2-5	TGTGCCAGCGCCCTAGGGGGGGAGCAGTACTTC	CASALGGEQYF
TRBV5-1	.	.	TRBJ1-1	TGCGCCAGCAGCCCAGGGCAGGGGAGTGAAGCTTTCTTT	CASSPGQGSEAFF
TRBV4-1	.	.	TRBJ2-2	TGCGCCAGCAGCCAAAGCTCTTCAGGGTCCGGGGAGCTGTTTTTT	CASSQSSSGSGELFF
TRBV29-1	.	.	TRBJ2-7	TGCAGCGTTGACCCTGTTGGCGGGGACTCCTACGAGCAGTACTTC	CSVDPVGGDSYEQYF
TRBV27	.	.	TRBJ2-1	TGTGCCAGCAGACCAGGGGTTTACAATGAGCAGTTCTTC	CASRPGVYNEQFF
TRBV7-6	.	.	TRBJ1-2	TGTGCCAGCAGCTTAGCACCACAGGGCCATGGCTACACCTTC	CASSLAPQGHGYTF
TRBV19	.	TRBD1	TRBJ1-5	TGTGCCAGTAGTGTGACAGGGGGCTCTCAGCCCCAGCATTTT	CASSVTGGSQPQHF
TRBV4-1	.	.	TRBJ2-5	TGCGCCAGCAGCCAAGATCGAGGGTCAGAGACCCAGTACTTC	CASSQDRGSETQYF
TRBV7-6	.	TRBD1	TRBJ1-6	TGTGCCAGCAGCCCCGGCTCGACAGGGTTAGAAACACCCCTCCACTTT	CASSPGSTGLETPLHF
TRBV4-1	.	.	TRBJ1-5	TGCGCCAGCAGCCAAGATCTTGGGGGGGGAGTAAATCAGCCCCAGCATTTT	CASSQDLGGGVNQPQHF
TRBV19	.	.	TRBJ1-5	TGTGCCAGTAGTACAGGGAAAAATCAGCCCCAGCATTTT	CASSTGKNQPQHF
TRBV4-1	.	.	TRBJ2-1	TGCGCCAGCAGCCTGACAGTCTACAATGAGCAGTTCTTC	CASSLTVYNEQFF
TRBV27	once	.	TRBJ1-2	TGTGCCAGCAGTTTTTCCGGGACTGAGAGCTACACCTTC	CASSFSGTESYTF
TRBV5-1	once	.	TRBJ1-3	TGCGCCAGCAGCTTGGAAGCGCAGGGGCTCGGAAACACCATATATTTT	CASSLEAQGLGNTIYF
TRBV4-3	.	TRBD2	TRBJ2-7	TGCGCCAGCAGCCAAGTATATCAACTAGCGAACTACGAGCAGTACTTC	CASSQVYQLANYEQYF
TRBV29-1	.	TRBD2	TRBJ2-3	TGCAGCGTTGCTAGACTAGCGGGGGGCACAGATACGCAGTATTTT	CSVARLAGGTDTQYF
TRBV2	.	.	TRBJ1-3	TGTGCCAGCAGTGAACTTCGGGGATCAGGAAACACCATATATTTT	CASSELRGSGNTIYF
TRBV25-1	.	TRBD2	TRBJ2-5	TGTGCCAGCAGTGATAGTGGTCTAGCGGAAGAGACCCAGTACTTC	CASSDSGLAEETQYF
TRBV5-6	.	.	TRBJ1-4	.	CASSLFGEGNEKLFF
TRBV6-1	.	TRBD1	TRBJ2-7	TGTGCCATCAGTGGGGGGACCGACAGGGGTTTGTACGAGCAGTACTTC	CAISGGTDRGLYEQYF
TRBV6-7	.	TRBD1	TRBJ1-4	TGTGCCAGCAGACAATCCGGGACAGGGGATGAAAAACTGTTTTTT	CASRQSGTGDEKLFF
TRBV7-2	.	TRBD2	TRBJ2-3	TGTGCCAGCAGCTTAGCGTTAGGGACTAGCGGGTACACAGATACGCAGTATTTT	CASSLALGTSGYTDTQYF
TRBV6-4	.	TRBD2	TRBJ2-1	TGTGCCAGCAGTGGACTAGCGGGGGAGCAGTTCTTC	CASSGLAGEQFF
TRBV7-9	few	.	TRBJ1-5	TGTGCCAGCAGCTTAGCGGGTCAGGGCAATCAGCCCCAGCATTTT	CASSLAGQGNQPQHF
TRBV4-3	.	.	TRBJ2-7	TGCGCCAGCAGCCAACTTCCAGGCTACGAGCAGTACTTC	CASSQLPGYEQYF
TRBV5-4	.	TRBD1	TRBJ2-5	TGTGCCAGCAGCACGACAGGGGATGGCCAAGAGACCCAGTACTTC	CASSTTGDGQETQYF
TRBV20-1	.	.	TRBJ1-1	TGCAGTGCTGGGGAGGCTTTCTTT	CSAGEAFF
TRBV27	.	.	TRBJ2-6	TGTGCCAGCAGTTTACGCTCTGGGGCCAACGTCCTGACTTTC	CASSLRSGANVLTF
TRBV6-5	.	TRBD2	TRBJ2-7	TGTGCCAGCAGTTACGAGGCTAGCGGGGTCTCCTACGAGCAGTACTTC	CASSYEASGVSYEQYF
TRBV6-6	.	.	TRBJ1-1	TGTGCCAGCAGTTACTCGATTCTCGGTCATGCTGAAGCTTTCTTT	CASSYSILGHAEAFF